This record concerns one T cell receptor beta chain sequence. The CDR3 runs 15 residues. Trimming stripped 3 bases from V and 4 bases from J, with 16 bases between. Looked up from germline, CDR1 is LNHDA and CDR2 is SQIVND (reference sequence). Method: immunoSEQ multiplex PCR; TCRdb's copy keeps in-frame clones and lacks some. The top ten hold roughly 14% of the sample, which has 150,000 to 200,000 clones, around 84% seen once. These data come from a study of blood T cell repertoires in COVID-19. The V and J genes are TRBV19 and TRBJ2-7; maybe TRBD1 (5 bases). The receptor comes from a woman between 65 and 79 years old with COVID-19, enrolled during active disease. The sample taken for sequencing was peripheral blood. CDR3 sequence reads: CASSIFPGLDYEQYF. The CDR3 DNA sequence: TGTGCCAGTAGTATTTTCCCAGGGTTGGATTACGAGCAGTACTTC.